A selection of T cell receptor beta chains follows, all from one sample in a study of T cells in Graves' hyperthyroidism and ophthalmopathy. TCRdb fed the multiplex PCR reads into MiXCR, producing one record per CDR3 protein. The repertoire holds hundreds of thousands of distinct CDR3 sequences, with 14% as singletons. Specimen: blood. The origin of the receptors is a woman under 30 with Graves' hyperthyroidism. Each CDR3 is given with its conserved first and last residue. The order of the fields is J gene, D gene, V gene, clone size, CDR3 protein, CDR3 DNA. The D gene is left open where the match is weak. Size tells how often a clone was seen (once, few, many) or the class of an expanded clone, and some rows leave it out.

j_gene: TRBJ1-4; d_gene: TRBD1; v_gene: TRBV14; abundance: NA; CDR3aa: CASSRTGRSNEKLFF; CDR3nt: TGTGCCAGCAGCCGGACAGGGCGCTCTAATGAAAAACTGTTTTTT
j_gene: TRBJ2-1; d_gene: TRBD2; v_gene: TRBV7-9; abundance: once; CDR3aa: CASSFLAGAHNEQFF; CDR3nt: TGTGCCAGCAGCTTCTTGGCGGGAGCCCACAATGAGCAGTTCTTC
j_gene: TRBJ2-2; d_gene: NA; v_gene: TRBV9; abundance: many; CDR3aa: CASETNNVAGELFF; CDR3nt: TGTGCCAGCGAGACCAACAATGTGGCCGGGGAGCTGTTTTTT
j_gene: TRBJ2-7; d_gene: NA; v_gene: TRBV11-2; abundance: many; CDR3aa: CASSSIAGSYYEQYF; CDR3nt: TGTGCCAGCAGCTCCATCGCGGGGAGTTACTACGAGCAGTACTTC
j_gene: TRBJ1-5; d_gene: NA; v_gene: TRBV20-1; abundance: many; CDR3aa: CSARDGQSNQPQHF; CDR3nt: TGCAGTGCTAGGGACGGACAGAGCAATCAGCCCCAGCATTTT
j_gene: TRBJ2-5; d_gene: TRBD2; v_gene: TRBV7-2; abundance: many; CDR3aa: CASSLVTSGMETQYF; CDR3nt: TGTGCCAGCAGCTTAGTAACTAGCGGGATGGAGACCCAGTACTTC
j_gene: TRBJ2-2; d_gene: NA; v_gene: TRBV12-3/TRBV12-4; abundance: few; CDR3aa: CASSLVTLILAPNTGELFF; CDR3nt: TGTGCCAGCAGTTTAGTTACCCTCATACTAGCCCCGAACACCGGGGAGCTGTTTTTT
j_gene: TRBJ2-1; d_gene: NA; v_gene: TRBV7-2; abundance: many; CDR3aa: CASTWTPSSYNEQFF; CDR3nt: TGTGCCAGCACCTGGACTCCAAGCTCCTACAATGAGCAGTTCTTC
j_gene: TRBJ2-7; d_gene: TRBD1; v_gene: TRBV20-1; abundance: many; CDR3aa: CSARARTGFYEQYF; CDR3nt: TGCAGTGCTAGAGCAAGGACAGGATTCTACGAGCAGTACTTC
j_gene: TRBJ1-1; d_gene: TRBD1; v_gene: TRBV30; abundance: many; CDR3aa: CAWSLLGQGGTEAFF; CDR3nt: TGTGCCTGGAGTCTCCTGGGACAGGGGGGCACTGAAGCTTTCTTT
j_gene: TRBJ2-7; d_gene: TRBD1; v_gene: TRBV2; abundance: many; CDR3aa: CASSRGPFYEQYF; CDR3nt: TGTGCCAGCAGTAGGGGGCCCTTCTACGAGCAGTACTTC
j_gene: TRBJ2-1; d_gene: TRBD2; v_gene: TRBV29-1; abundance: many; CDR3aa: CSVGLGNEQFF; CDR3nt: TGCAGCGTCGGACTAGGCAATGAGCAGTTCTTC
j_gene: TRBJ1-4; d_gene: NA; v_gene: TRBV20-1; abundance: NA; CDR3aa: CSAFRDEKLFF; CDR3nt: TGCAGTGCCTTCAGGGATGAAAAACTGTTTTTT
j_gene: TRBJ2-3; d_gene: NA; v_gene: TRBV10-2; abundance: NA; CDR3aa: CASTDLAIGTDTQYF; CDR3nt: TGCGCCAGCACGGATCTAGCGATAGGGACAGATACGCAGTATTTT
j_gene: TRBJ1-6; d_gene: TRBD1; v_gene: TRBV20-1; abundance: many; CDR3aa: CSAQPSDRVGSSPLHF; CDR3nt: TGCAGTGCTCAGCCATCGGACAGGGTTGGAAGTTCACCCCTCCACTTT
j_gene: TRBJ2-2; d_gene: TRBD2; v_gene: TRBV12-3/TRBV12-4; abundance: many; CDR3aa: CATIRAGTSRGELFF; CDR3nt: TGTGCCACTATAAGGGCCGGGACTAGCCGAGGGGAGCTGTTTTTT
j_gene: TRBJ1-5; d_gene: NA; v_gene: TRBV20-1; abundance: many; CDR3aa: CSASGKYGQPQHF; CDR3nt: TGCAGTGCCTCAGGGAAATATGGTCAGCCCCAGCATTTT
j_gene: TRBJ2-7; d_gene: NA; v_gene: TRBV24-1; abundance: many; CDR3aa: CATSDPGRPYEQYF; CDR3nt: TGTGCCACCAGTGACCCCGGACGCCCCTACGAGCAGTACTTC
j_gene: TRBJ2-1; d_gene: TRBD1; v_gene: TRBV6-6; abundance: few; CDR3aa: CASSYGQGSSWYNEQFF; CDR3nt: TGTGCCAGCAGTTACGGACAGGGGTCATCGTGGTACAATGAGCAGTTCTTC
j_gene: TRBJ2-1; d_gene: NA; v_gene: TRBV20-1; abundance: many; CDR3aa: CSARARAGHYNEQFF; CDR3nt: TGCAGTGCTAGAGCCAGGGCAGGCCATTACAATGAGCAGTTCTTC
j_gene: TRBJ1-4; d_gene: NA; v_gene: TRBV6-1; abundance: NA; CDR3aa: CASSEDYPDSLGEKLFF; CDR3nt: TGTGCCAGCAGTGAAGACTATCCGGACAGTCTTGGGGAAAAACTGTTTTTT
j_gene: TRBJ2-1; d_gene: NA; v_gene: TRBV12-3/TRBV12-4; abundance: many; CDR3aa: CASSLGWSDNEQFF; CDR3nt: TGTGCCAGCAGTTTGGGTTGGAGTGACAATGAGCAGTTCTTC
j_gene: TRBJ2-1; d_gene: NA; v_gene: TRBV20-1; abundance: many; CDR3aa: CSARLVQPNSYNEQFF; CDR3nt: TGCAGTGCTAGATTGGTGCAGCCTAATTCCTACAATGAGCAGTTCTTC
j_gene: TRBJ2-5; d_gene: TRBD2; v_gene: TRBV6-1; abundance: few; CDR3aa: CASTTRGVQETQYF; CDR3nt: TGTGCCAGCACCACCCGGGGGGTCCAAGAGACCCAGTACTTC
j_gene: TRBJ2-1; d_gene: TRBD2; v_gene: TRBV12-3/TRBV12-4; abundance: many; CDR3aa: CASSFSTSVPYNEQFF; CDR3nt: TGTGCCAGCAGTTTCTCCACTAGCGTTCCCTACAATGAGCAGTTCTTC
j_gene: TRBJ2-5; d_gene: NA; v_gene: TRBV29-1; abundance: NA; CDR3aa: CSVERVGETQYF; CDR3nt: TGCAGCGTTGAAAGGGTGGGGGAGACCCAGTACTTC
j_gene: TRBJ2-7; d_gene: TRBD2; v_gene: TRBV24-1; abundance: many; CDR3aa: CATSPGPGGEQYF; CDR3nt: TGTGCCACCAGTCCCGGGCCGGGGGGCGAGCAGTACTTC
j_gene: TRBJ2-7; d_gene: TRBD1; v_gene: TRBV5-6; abundance: many; CDR3aa: CASSTPGQGTYEQYF; CDR3nt: TGTGCCAGCAGCACCCCGGGACAGGGGACTTACGAGCAGTACTTC
j_gene: TRBJ1-5; d_gene: NA; v_gene: TRBV5-4; abundance: many; CDR3aa: CASSFQGSNQPQHF; CDR3nt: TGTGCCAGCAGTTTTCAGGGAAGCAATCAGCCCCAGCATTTT
j_gene: TRBJ2-1; d_gene: TRBD1; v_gene: TRBV10-2; abundance: few; CDR3aa: CASSWTGGLYNEQFF; CDR3nt: TGCGCCAGCAGTTGGACAGGGGGGCTATACAATGAGCAGTTCTTC